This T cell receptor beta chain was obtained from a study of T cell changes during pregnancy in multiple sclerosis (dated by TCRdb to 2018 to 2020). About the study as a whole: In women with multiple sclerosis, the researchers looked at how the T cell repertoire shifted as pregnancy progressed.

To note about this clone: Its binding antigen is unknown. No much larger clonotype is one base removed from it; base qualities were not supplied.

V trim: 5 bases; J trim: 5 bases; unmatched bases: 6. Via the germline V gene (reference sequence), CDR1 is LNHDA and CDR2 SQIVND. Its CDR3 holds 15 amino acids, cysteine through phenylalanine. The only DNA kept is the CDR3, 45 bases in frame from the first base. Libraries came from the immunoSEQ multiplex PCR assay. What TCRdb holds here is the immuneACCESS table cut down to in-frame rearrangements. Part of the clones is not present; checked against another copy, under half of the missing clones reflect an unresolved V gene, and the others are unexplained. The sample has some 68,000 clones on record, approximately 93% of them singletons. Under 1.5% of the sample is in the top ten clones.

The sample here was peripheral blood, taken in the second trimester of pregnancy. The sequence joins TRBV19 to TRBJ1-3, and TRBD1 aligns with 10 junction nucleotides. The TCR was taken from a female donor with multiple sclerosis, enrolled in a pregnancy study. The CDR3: CASSQTGGKRNTIYF. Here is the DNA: TGTGCCAGTAGTCAGACAGGGGGCAAGAGAAACACCATATATTTT.